This entry concerns a single TCR beta chain. Original methodology: Reference gene primer amplification in the assay estimated nucleated cell counts. TCRdb's table, derived via immunoSEQ multiplex PCR, lists solely in-frame clones and lacks some. V and J calls and clone size are given by that table; D and trimming were obtained from the DNA. The sample records some 87,000 clones, roughly 75% being singletons. This record belongs to a study of blood T cell repertoires in COVID-19. Study details: Spain, Italy and the United States supplied samples that represented acute and convalescent COVID-19. Sample material is recorded as cDNA or gDNA derived from T cells, B-cell-depleted T cells, or PBMCs.

There are 18 residues in the CDR3. Germline CDR1 SGDLS, CDR2 YYNGEE. The J segment lost 4 bases and the V segment lost 0 bases, leaving 7 bases of the junction unmatched. This sequence originates from a man aged 50-59 years who had recovered from COVID-19. This sequence joins TRBV9 and TRBJ2-3, with 14 bases fitting TRBD2. The source material was peripheral blood. CDR3 sequence reads: CASSVEGGLAGVPDTQYF. Here the CDR3 DNA reads TGTGCCAGCAGCGTAGAAGGGGGACTAGCGGGAGTGCCAGATACGCAGTATTTT.